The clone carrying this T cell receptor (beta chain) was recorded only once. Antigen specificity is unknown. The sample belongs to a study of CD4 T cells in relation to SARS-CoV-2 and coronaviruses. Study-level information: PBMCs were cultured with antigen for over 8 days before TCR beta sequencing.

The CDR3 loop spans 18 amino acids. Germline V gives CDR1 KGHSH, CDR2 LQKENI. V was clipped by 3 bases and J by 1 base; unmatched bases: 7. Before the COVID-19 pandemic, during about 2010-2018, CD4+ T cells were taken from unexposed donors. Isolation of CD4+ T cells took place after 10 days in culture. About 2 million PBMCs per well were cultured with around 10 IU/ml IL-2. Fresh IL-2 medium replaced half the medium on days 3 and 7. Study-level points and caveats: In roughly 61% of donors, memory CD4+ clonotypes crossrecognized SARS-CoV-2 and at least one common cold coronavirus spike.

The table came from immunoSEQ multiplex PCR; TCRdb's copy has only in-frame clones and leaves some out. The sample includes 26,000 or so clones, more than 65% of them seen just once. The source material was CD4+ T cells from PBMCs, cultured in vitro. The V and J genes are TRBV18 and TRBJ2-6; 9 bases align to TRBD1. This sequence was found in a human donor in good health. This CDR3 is CASSPGTGGSSGANVLTF. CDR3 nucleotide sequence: TGTGCCAGCTCACCGGGAACAGGGGGCTCTTCTGGGGCCAACGTCCTGACTTTC.